The 4 T cell receptor beta chains below come from one sample, sequenced in a study of T-cell reconstitution after alpha-beta-depleted transplantation in children. Researchers prepared the TCRbeta library using unique molecular identifiers, the study reports. TCRdb processed the PCR reads anew with MiXCR; each CDR3 protein has one entry. The table has approximately 400,000 distinct CDR3 sequences, approximately 10% seen once. The specimen was PBMCs from the stem cell graft donor, collected from the stem cell graft. These receptors were taken from a human donor who donated a stem cell graft to a child with acute myeloid leukemia.

This clonotype was observed many times. The chain links TRBV5-1 to TRBJ2-5; D is unclear. Germline lookup yields CDR1 SGHRS and CDR2 YFSETQ. V was cut by 4 bases and J by 2 bases, with 9 bases left in between. This CDR3 contains 13 residues. The CDR3 sequence is CASSTGRQETQYF. The CDR3 DNA reads TGCGCCAGCAGCACGGGCAGGCAAGAGACCCAGTACTTC.

The genes are TRBV4-1 and TRBJ1-2; D unclear. The V end was cut by 1 base, the J end by 4 bases, with 10 bases between. CDR1 is MGHRA and CDR2 is YSYEKL in the germline V gene. CDR3 size: 14 residues. CDR3 nucleotides: TGCGCCAGCAGCCAAGCCGGGAGCGGCTATGGCTACACCTTC. This translates into CASSQAGSGYGYTF.

The gene calls are TRBV30 and TRBJ2-7, with unresolved D. This CDR3 is built from 12 residues. V lost 2 bases to trimming and J lost 4 bases, with 9 bases between them. Germline CDR1 reads GTSNPN; CDR2 reads SVGIG (reference sequence). CDR3 loop: CAWSPSIYEQYF. CDR3 coding DNA: TGTGCCTGGAGTCCGTCGATTTACGAGCAGTACTTC.

This clonotype was seen a few times. The CDR3 protein is CASSFRQGLRNEQYF. CDR3 DNA sequence: TGTGCCAGCAGTTTTAGACAGGGGCTTAGGAACGAGCAGTACTTC. This chain joins TRBV12-3 or TRBV12-4 and TRBJ2-7; TRBD1 matches at 8 bases. V shed 3 bases, J shed 5 bases, and the junction held 9 bases outside the gene matches. This CDR3 has 15 amino acids.